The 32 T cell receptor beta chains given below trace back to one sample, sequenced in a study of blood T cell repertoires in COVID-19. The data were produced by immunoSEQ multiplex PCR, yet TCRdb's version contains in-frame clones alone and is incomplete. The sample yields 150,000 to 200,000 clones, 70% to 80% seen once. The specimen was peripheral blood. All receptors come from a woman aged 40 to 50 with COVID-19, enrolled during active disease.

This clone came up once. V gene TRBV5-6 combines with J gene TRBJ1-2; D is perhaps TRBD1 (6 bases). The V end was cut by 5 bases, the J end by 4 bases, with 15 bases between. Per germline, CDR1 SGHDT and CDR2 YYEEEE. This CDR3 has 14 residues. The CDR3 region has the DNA TGTGCCAGCAGTTTCTCGACAGGCAGCTATGGCTACACCTTC. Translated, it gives CASSFSTGSYGYTF.

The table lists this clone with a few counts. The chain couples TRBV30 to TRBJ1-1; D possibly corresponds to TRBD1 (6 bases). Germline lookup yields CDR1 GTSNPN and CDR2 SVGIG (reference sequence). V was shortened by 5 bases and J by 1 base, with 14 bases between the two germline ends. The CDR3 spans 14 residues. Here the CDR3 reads CAWGATGTNTEAFF. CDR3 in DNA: TGTGCCTGGGGGGCGACAGGTACGAACACTGAAGCTTTCTTT.

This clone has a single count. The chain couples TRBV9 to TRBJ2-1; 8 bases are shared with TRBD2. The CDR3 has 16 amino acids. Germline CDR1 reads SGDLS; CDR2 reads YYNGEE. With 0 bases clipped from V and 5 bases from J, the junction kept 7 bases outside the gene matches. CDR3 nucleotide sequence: TGTGCCAGCAGCGTAGTGGGTGCGGGGGGCCACAATGAGCAGTTCTTC. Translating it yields CASSVVGAGGHNEQFF.

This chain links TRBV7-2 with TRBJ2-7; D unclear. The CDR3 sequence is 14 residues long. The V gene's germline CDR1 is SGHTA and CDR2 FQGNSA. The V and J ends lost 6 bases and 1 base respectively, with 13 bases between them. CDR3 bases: TGTGCCAGCAGGGTTCGCGCTACTTCCTACGAGCAGTACTTC. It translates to CASRVRATSYEQYF.

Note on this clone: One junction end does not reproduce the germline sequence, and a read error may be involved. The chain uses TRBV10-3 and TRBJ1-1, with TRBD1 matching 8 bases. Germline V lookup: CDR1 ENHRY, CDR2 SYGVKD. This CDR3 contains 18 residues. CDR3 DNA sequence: TGTACCATTACGCCCGGACAGGGATTTTTTGAGGGAAACACTGAAGCTTTCTTT. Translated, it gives CTITPGQGFFEGNTEAFF.

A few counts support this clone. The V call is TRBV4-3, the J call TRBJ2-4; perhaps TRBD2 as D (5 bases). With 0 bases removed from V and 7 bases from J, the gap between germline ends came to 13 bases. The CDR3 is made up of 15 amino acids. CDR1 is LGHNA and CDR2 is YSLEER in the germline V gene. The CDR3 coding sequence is TGCGCCAGCAGCCAAGATGGCATCCGAGGGAACATTCAGTACTTC. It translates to CASSQDGIRGNIQYF.

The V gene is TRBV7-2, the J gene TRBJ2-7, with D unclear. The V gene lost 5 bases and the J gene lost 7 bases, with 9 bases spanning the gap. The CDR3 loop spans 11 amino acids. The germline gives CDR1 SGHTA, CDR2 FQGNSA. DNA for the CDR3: TGTGCCAGCAGCATATGGAGAGAGCAGTACTTC. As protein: CASSIWREQYF.

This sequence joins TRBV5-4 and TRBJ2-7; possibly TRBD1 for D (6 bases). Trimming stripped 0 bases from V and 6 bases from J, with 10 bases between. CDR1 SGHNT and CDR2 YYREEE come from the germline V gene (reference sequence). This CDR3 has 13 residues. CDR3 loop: CASSLGGRVEQYF. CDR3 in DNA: TGTGCCAGCAGCTTGGGGGGGCGGGTCGAGCAGTACTTC.

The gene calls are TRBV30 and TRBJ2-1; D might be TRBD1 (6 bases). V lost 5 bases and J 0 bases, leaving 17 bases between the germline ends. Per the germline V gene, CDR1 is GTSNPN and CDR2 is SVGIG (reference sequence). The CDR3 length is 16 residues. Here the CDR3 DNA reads TGTGCCTGGTCCCACTCCAGGGGCCTCTCCTACAATGAGCAGTTCTTC. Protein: CAWSHSRGLSYNEQFF.

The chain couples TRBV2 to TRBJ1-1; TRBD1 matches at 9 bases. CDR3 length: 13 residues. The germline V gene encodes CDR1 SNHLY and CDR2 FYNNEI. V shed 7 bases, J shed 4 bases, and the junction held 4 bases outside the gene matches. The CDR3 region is CASNRQGGTEAFF. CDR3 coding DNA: TGTGCCAGCAACAGACAGGGGGGCACTGAAGCTTTCTTT.

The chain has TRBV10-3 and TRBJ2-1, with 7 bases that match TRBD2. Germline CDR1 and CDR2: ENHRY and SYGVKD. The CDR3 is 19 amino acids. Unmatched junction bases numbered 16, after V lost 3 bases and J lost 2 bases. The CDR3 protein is CAISDRRTSAGLAYNEQFF. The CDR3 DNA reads TGTGCCATCAGTGACCGGAGGACTAGTGCGGGGCTGGCCTACAATGAGCAGTTCTTC.

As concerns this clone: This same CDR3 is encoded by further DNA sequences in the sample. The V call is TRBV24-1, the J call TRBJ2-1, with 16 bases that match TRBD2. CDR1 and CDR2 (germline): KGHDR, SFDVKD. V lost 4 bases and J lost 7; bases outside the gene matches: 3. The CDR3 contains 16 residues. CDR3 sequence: CATSDPGLAGGNEQFF. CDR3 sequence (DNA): TGTGCCACCAGTGACCCGGGACTAGCGGGAGGGAATGAGCAGTTCTTC.

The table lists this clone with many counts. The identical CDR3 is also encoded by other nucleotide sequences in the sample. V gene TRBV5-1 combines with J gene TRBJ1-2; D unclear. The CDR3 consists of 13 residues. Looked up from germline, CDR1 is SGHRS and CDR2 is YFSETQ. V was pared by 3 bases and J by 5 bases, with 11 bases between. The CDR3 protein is CASSSGGMYGYTF. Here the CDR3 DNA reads TGCGCCAGCAGCTCCGGCGGGATGTATGGCTACACCTTC.

In DNA, the CDR3 is TGTGCCAGCAGCTTGAAGGTTCAGGGGGCGGCAGATACGCAGTATTTT. Amino acids: CASSLKVQGAADTQYF. This chain links TRBV5-4 with TRBJ2-3, with 8 nucleotides matching TRBD1. The junction had 8 bases not matched to a gene; V was cut back by 1 base and J by 4 bases. Germline V gives CDR1 SGHNT, CDR2 YYREEE (reference sequence). This CDR3 has 16 residues.

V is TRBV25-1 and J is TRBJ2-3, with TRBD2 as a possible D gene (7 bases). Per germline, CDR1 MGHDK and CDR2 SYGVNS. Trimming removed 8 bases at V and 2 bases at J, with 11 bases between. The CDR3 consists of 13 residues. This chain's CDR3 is CASCGGNTDTQYF. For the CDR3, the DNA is TGTGCCAGCTGCGGGGGCAACACAGATACGCAGTATTTT.

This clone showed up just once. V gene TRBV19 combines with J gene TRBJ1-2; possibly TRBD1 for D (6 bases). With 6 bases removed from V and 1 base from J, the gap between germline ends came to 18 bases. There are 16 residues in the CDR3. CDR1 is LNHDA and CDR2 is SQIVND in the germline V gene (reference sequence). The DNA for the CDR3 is TGTGCCAGTAGGAGGGCGGCGGGGGCAAGTAACTATGGCTACACCTTC. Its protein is CASRRAAGASNYGYTF.

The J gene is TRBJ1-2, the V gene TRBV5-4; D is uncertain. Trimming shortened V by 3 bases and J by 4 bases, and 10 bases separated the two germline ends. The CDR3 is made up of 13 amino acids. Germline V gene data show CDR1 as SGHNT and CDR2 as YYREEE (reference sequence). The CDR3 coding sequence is TGTGCCAGCAGCTCCCCCGGTGCCTATGGCTACACCTTC. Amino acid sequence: CASSSPGAYGYTF. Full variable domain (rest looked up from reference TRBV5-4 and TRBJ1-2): ETGVTQSPTHLIKTRGQQVTLRCSSQSGHNTVSWYQQALGQGPQFIFQYYREEENGRGNFPPRFSGLQFPNYSSELNVNALELDDSALYLCASSSPGAYGYTFGSGTRLTVV.

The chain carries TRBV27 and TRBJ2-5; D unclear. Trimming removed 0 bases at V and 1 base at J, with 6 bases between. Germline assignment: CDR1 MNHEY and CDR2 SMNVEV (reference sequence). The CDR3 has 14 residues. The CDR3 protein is CASSLSGFQETQYF. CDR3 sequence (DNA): TGTGCCAGCAGTTTATCGGGCTTCCAAGAGACCCAGTACTTC.

The chain's CDR3 is CASTLGGAISLREQYF. DNA of the CDR3: TGTGCCAGCACCCTCGGGGGGGCCATCTCTCTCCGAGAGCAGTACTTC. The chain carries TRBV7-2 and TRBJ2-7, with 8 bases lining up with TRBD2. Trimming at V came to 7 bases and at J to 7 bases, leaving 18 bases not matched to a gene. The CDR3 is made up of 16 amino acids. The germline CDR1 and CDR2 sequences are SGHTA and FQGNSA.

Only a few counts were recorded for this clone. CDR3 sequence (DNA): TGTGCCAGCAGCCGGACAGGGGGCGAGGGCTACACCTTC. This sequence encodes CASSRTGGEGYTF. The chain uses TRBV7-2 and TRBJ1-2; 11 nucleotides match TRBD1. Trimming cost V 5 bases and J 8 bases; bases outside gene matches: 4. The CDR3 has 13 residues. Germline assignment: CDR1 SGHTA and CDR2 FQGNSA.

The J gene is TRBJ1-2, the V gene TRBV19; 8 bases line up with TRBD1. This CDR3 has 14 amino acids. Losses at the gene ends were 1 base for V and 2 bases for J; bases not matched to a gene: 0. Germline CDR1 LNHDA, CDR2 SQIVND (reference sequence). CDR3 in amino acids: CASSIGTGNYGYTF. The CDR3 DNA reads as TGTGCCAGTAGTATAGGGACAGGGAACTATGGCTACACCTTC.

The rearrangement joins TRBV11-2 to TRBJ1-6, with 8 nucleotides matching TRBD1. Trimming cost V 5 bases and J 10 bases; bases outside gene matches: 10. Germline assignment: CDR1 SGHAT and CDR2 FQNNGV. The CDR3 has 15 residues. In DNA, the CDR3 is TGTGCCAGCAGCCCAAGGACAGGGTGGAAATCACCCCTCCACTTT. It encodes CASSPRTGWKSPLHF.

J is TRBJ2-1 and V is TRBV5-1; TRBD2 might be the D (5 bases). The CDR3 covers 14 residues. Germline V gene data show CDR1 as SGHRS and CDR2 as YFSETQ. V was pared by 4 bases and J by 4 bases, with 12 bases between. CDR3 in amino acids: CASSRGGMYNEQFF. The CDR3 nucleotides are TGCGCCAGCAGCCGGGGTGGGATGTACAATGAGCAGTTCTTC.

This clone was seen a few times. CDR3 in DNA: TGTGCCAGCAGCCCCCGCGGCGGGGTGAACACCGGGGAGCTGTTTTTT. This gives the protein CASSPRGGVNTGELFF. V and J are TRBV9 and TRBJ2-2; the D gene is possibly TRBD2 (6 bases). Trimming cost V 4 bases and J 1 base, with 14 bases left between them. The CDR3 is 16 residues long. Germline V lookup: CDR1 SGDLS, CDR2 YYNGEE.

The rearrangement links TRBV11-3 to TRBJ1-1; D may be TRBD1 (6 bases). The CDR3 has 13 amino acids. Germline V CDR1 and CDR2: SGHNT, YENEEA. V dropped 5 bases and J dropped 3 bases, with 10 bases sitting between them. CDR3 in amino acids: CASSLGADTEAFF. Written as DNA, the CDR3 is TGTGCCAGCAGCCTGGGGGCCGACACTGAAGCTTTCTTT.

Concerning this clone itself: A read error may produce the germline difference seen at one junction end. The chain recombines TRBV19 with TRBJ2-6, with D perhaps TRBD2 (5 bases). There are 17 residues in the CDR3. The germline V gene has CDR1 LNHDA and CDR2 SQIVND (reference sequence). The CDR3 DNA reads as TGTGCCAGTAGTATCCGGGCGTCCTCCCCTAGCTCTGGGCCAGGAGCTTTC. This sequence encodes CASSIRASSPSSGPGAF.

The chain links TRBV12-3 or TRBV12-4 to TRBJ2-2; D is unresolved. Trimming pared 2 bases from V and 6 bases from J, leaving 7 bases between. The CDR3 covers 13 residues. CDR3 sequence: CASSLSSAGELFF. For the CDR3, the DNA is TGTGCCAGCAGTTTAAGCAGCGCCGGGGAGCTGTTTTTT.

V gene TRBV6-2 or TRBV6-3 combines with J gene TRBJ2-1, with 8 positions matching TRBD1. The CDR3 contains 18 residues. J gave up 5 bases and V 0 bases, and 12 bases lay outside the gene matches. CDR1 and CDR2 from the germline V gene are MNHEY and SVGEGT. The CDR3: CASSYSQGEVRTNNEQFF. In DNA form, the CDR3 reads TGTGCCAGCAGTTACTCACAGGGGGAAGTGAGGACGAACAATGAGCAGTTCTTC.

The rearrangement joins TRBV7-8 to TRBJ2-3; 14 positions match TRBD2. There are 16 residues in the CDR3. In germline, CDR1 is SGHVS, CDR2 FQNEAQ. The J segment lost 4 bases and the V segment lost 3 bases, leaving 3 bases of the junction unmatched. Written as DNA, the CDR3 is TGTGCCAGCAGCTTCCAGACTAGCGGGGGGGCAGATACGCAGTATTTT. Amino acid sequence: CASSFQTSGGADTQYF.

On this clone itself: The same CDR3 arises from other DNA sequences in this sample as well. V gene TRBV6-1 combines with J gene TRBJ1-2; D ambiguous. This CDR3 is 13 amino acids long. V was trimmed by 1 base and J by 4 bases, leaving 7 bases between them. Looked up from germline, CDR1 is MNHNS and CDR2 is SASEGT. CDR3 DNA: TGTGCCAGCAGTGAAGTACGGAGCTATGGCTACACCTTC. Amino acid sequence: CASSEVRSYGYTF.

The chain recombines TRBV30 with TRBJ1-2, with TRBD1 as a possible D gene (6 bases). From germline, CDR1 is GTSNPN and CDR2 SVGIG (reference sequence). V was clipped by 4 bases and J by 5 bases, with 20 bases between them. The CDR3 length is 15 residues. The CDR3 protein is CAWILQGRRDYGYTF. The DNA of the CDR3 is TGTGCCTGGATACTGCAGGGGCGCCGAGATTATGGCTACACCTTC.

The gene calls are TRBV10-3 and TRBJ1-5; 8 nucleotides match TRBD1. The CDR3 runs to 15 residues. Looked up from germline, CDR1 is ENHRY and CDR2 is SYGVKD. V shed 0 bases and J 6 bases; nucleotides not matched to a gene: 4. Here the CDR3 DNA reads TGTGCCATCAGTGAGTCAGGACAGGGCGGTCAGCCCCAGCATTTT. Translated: CAISESGQGGQPQHF.